This T cell receptor (beta chain) originates from a study of regulatory T cells in long-lasting Graves disease. Time point indicated: newly diagnosed GD, antithyroid drugs for less than 3 months. Preparation of the TCR library used RNA extracted from PBMCs. General study points: Newly diagnosed patients had higher TCR diversity than persistent Graves' patients did.

Trimming shortened V by 2 bases and J by 8 bases, and 7 bases separated the two germline ends. CDR3 length equals 11 residues. CDR1 and CDR2 (germline): SGHDT, YYEEEE. CDR3 regions were amplified by Arm-PCR using iRepertoire HTBI primers to build TCR beta libraries. Original methodology: From all samples, identification returned 14 TRBJ and approximately 67 TRBV segments. TCRdb fed the multiplex PCR reads into MiXCR, producing one record per CDR3 protein. The V and J calls were not made by the authors but by TCRdb's processing. The sample has approximately 270,000 distinct CDR3 sequences, around 19% seen once. This clonotype occurred many times. The antigen is undetermined. A further study also used this sample, focusing on T cells in Graves' hyperthyroidism and ophthalmopathy. That source adds: Using the HTBI primer set, a first-round RT-PCR was run on the TCR CDR3.

The receptor comes from a woman aged 25 to 39 with Graves disease. J is TRBJ1-1 and V is TRBV5-6; no clear D gene. This material consisted of peripheral blood mononuclear cells (PBMCs), taken at new diagnosis, from a patient treated with antithyroid drugs. The CDR3, as DNA: TGTGCCAGCAGCTTTCAACAGGAAGCTTTCTTT. It codes for CASSFQQEAFF.